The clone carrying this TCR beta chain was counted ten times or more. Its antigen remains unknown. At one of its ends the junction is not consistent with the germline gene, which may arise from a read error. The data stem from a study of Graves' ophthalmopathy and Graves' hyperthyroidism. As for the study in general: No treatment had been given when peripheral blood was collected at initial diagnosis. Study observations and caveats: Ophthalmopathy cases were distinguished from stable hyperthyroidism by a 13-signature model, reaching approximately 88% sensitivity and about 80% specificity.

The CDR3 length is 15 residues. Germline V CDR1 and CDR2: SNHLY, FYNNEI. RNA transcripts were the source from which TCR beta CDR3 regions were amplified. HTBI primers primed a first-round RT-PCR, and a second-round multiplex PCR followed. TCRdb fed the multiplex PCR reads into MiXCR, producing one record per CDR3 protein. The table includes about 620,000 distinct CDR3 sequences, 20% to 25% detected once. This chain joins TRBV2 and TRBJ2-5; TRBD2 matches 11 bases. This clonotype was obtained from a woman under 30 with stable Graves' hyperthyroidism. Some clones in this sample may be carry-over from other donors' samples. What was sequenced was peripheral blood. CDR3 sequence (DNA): TGTGCCAGCAGTGAAGCGCTTGGGACTAGCGGTTCAAAGAACTTC. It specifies CASSEALGTSGSKNF.